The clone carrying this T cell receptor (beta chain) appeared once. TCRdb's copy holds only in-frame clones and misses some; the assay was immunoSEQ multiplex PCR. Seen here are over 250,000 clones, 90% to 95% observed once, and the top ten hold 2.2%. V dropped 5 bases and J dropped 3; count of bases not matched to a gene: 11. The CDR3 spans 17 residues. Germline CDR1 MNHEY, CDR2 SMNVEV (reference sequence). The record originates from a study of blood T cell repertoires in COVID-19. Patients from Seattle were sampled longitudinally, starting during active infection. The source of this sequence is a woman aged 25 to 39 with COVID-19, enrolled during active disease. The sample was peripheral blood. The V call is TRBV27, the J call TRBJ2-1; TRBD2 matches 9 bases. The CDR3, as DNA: TGTGCCAGCAGTCTTAACACGGGACTAGCTATCTACAATGAGCAGTTCTTC. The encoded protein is CASSLNTGLAIYNEQFF.